One and the same sample provided the 3 T cell receptor beta chains below, sequenced in a study of siplizumab effects on memory and regulatory T cells. The method was immunoSEQ multiplex PCR; TCRdb's version includes in-frame clones alone and lacks a portion of them. Here the sample spans some 97,000 clones, about nine tenths being singletons. The sample taken for sequencing was CD4+ T cells sorted from blood. The receptors derive from a human donor in good health.

J is TRBJ1-6 and V is TRBV5-6; unclear D gene. The CDR3 sequence is 18 residues long. Germline V gene sequence: CDR1 SGHDT, CDR2 YYEEEE. V lost 0 bases to trimming and J lost 0 bases, with 13 bases between them. The CDR3 region is CASSLERTGSSYNSPLHF. The DNA for the CDR3 is TGTGCCAGCAGCTTGGAGAGGACGGGGAGCTCCTATAATTCACCCCTCCACTTT.

A single count supports this clone. The rearrangement links TRBV4-3 to TRBJ2-1, with D possibly being TRBD1 (6 bases). The V and J ends lost 0 bases and 9 bases respectively, with 12 bases between them. Germline CDR1 and CDR2: LGHNA and YSLEER. The CDR3 spans 14 residues. CDR3 residues: CASSQDVRTVEQFF. Written as DNA, the CDR3 is TGCGCCAGCAGCCAAGATGTCAGGACAGTTGAGCAGTTCTTC.

The gene calls are TRBV18 and TRBJ1-1; D remains unclear. CDR3 size: 15 residues. Germline lookup yields CDR1 KGHSH and CDR2 LQKENI. V was pared by 3 bases and J by 0 bases, with 11 bases between. This CDR3 reads CASSPRRIMNTEAFF. The CDR3 DNA reads as TGTGCCAGCTCACCTAGGAGAATTATGAACACTGAAGCTTTCTTT.